This T cell receptor (beta chain) is from a study of blood T cell repertoires in COVID-19. Study at large: Sites in the United States, Italy and Spain provided acute and convalescent COVID-19 samples. T cells, B-cell-depleted T cells, or PBMCs supplied cDNA or gDNA.

Some clones are missing from TCRdb's copy, which holds only in-frame ones; the method was immunoSEQ multiplex PCR. The data contain about 52,000 clones, over 80% of them singletons. What was sequenced was peripheral blood. This TCR was sampled from a man aged 65 to 85 with active COVID-19.

The DNA of the CDR3 is TGTGCCTGGACGGAAGCCGGGACAGGGCGACAGCCCCAGCATTTT. It yields the protein CAWTEAGTGRQPQHF. This chain joins TRBV30 and TRBJ1-5, with 9 nucleotides matching TRBD1. The CDR3 consists of 15 residues. V was pared by 4 bases and J by 7 bases, with 11 bases of the junction left unmatched. Per the germline V gene, CDR1 is GTSNPN and CDR2 is SVGIG (reference sequence).